This entry features one TCR beta chain sequence. Its antigen specificity is not known. Base qualities are not at hand, and no much larger clone is one base apart. The data are from a study of blood T cell repertoires in COVID-19 (TCRdb year 2020). Background on the whole study: Samples from collaborators originated in the United States, Italy and Spain and spanned both the acute and convalescent phases of COVID-19. A freely available public database, intended as a resource for researchers studying the immune response to SARS-CoV-2, is where the repertoires were released. Nearly every sample came with metadata listing a de-identified subject ID, COVID-19 status, age in years and sex. The samples were drawn from two sources: the first 160 participants of the ongoing ImmuneRACE study, and over 950 subjects contributed by 6 global collaborators. Where HLA class I and class II types were available, the types were taken from metadata supplied by the sample provider, not from assay-based typing. The prospective study material was composed of cDNA or gDNA derived from T cells, B-cell-depleted T cells, or PBMCs. Subjects who had been exposed to COVID-19, were actively infected with it, or had recovered from it provided the deeply sampled blood TCRbeta repertoires that made up the dataset.

Here is what the overall study found, with its caveats: The quantity of clinical and demographic metadata differed by source and by participant and was supplied without curation.

A second Seattle source provided samples from volunteer blood donors who had recovered from COVID-19. Each collaborating institution followed its own protocols to collect whole blood in K2EDTA tubes. For TCRbeta analysis, collaborators shipped samples in one of three forms: frozen whole blood, isolated PBMCs, or DNA extracted from either of those sample types. TCRbeta CDR3 regions were amplified from genomic DNA by means of the immunoSEQ Assay, a bias-controlled multiplex PCR. From the authors' description of their analysis: Nucleated cell counts per sample were estimated from amplification of reference gene primers within the assay. Sequence reads were collapsed and filtered to measure the absolute abundance of every unique TCRbeta CDR3 rearrangement. For each sample, productive Simpson clonality was calculated as the square root of Simpson's diversity index over productive rearrangements. Not all clones reach the TCRdb copy of this immuneACCESS table, which keeps in-frame sequences only. Checked studies attribute under half of the gap to unresolved V genes and leave the rest unexplained. V, J and clone size are taken as reported in that table, and D and trimming were inferred from the DNA itself. In all, the sample holds fewer than 300,000 clones, and more than 75% of those were seen once. Together, the top ten hold more than 0.95% of the sample.

V gives up 4 bases and J gives up 9 bases, and the segment between their germline ends measures 12 bases. The germline V gene encodes CDR1 KGHDR and CDR2 SFDVKD. The CDR3 runs 13 amino acids, cysteine and phenylalanine included. Here the CDR3 DNA is all that survives: 39 bases in frame from base 1. The chain is encoded by TRBV24-1 joined to TRBJ2-1; the best D guess is TRBD2, with 5 bases matching. This receptor was taken from a woman in her 40s who had recovered from COVID-19. The sequenced sample was peripheral blood. The CDR3 region has the sequence CATSETLLVEQFF. The nucleotides are TGTGCCACCAGTGAAACCCTACTAGTTGAGCAGTTCTTC.